This TCR beta chain is drawn from a study of T-cell memory formation after mild COVID-19. Study outcomes and limitations: Clones from the second wave (peaking day 37) had unconfirmed SARS-CoV-2 specificity.

TCRdb reanalysed the 5' RACE reads using MiXCR and keeps one entry per CDR3 protein. Among around 400,000 distinct CDR3 sequences, 24% were seen once, and the ten largest hold 8.8%. The ends lost 5 bases at V and 2 bases at J; junction bases unmatched: 3. The CDR3 is 15 amino acids. Looked up from germline, CDR1 is MNHEY and CDR2 is SVGAGI. This clonotype came up a few times. Its target is unknown. The origin of this receptor is an adult woman who had mild COVID-19 (a few samples of this study predate the infection). Cell type and time point are not known. V usage is TRBV6-5 and J usage is TRBJ1-3; 10 bases are shared with TRBD1. Sequencing used PBMCs or a T cell subset sorted from them (not recorded which). The CDR3 nucleotides are TGTGCCAGCAGTCGGACAGGGGGACCTGGAAACACCATATATTTT. It translates to CASSRTGGPGNTIYF.